This T cell receptor beta chain was observed in a study of early T cells in non-severe SARS-CoV-2 infection. The overall study: Bulk RNA from unsorted whole blood was sequenced; chains were unpaired. Findings and limits, study-wide: Lookups in VDJdb leaned toward anti-spike CD8 responses and missed private and CD4 specificities.

The CDR3 spans 18 residues. CDR1 is LGHNA, CDR2 YSLEER, per germline. Trimming at V came to 3 bases and at J to 2 bases, leaving 7 bases not matched to a gene. As regards this clonotype: Its specificity is not known.

Individual cDNA molecules were tagged with unique molecular identifiers. TCRdb re-analysed the 5' RACE reads in MiXCR, keeping a single row per CDR3 protein. This sample has tens of thousands of distinct CDR3 sequences; approximately 16% occur once, and the top ten carry 4.5% to 6.5%. Source: whole blood, taken at baseline. The TCR comes from an adult who was a healthcare worker with PCR-confirmed SARS-CoV-2 infection or an uninfected control (not recorded which). This chain joins TRBV4-3 and TRBJ2-6; 10 bases match TRBD1. The CDR3 loop is CASSHPGQGQTGANVLTF. The CDR3, as DNA: TGCGCCAGCAGCCACCCGGGACAGGGGCAGACTGGGGCCAACGTCCTGACTTTC.